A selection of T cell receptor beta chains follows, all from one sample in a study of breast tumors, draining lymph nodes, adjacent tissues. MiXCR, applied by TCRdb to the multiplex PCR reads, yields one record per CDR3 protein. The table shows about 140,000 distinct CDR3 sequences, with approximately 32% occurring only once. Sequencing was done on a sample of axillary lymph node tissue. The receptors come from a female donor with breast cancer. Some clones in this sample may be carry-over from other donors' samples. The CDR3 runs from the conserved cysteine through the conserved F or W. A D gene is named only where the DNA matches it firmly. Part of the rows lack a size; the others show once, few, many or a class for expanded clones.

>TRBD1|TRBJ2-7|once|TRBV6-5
TGTGCCAGCAGTTTTATCCGGGACAGGGGAGACTACGAGCAGTACTTC
CASSFIRDRGDYEQYF
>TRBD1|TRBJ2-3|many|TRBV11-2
TGTGCCAGCGGAATACAGGGGGTGGTTGACACAGATACGCAGTATTTT
CASGIQGVVDTDTQYF
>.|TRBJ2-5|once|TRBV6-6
TGTGCCAGCAGTCAACGGCAGAATAGCAATCAGCCCCAGTACTTC
CASSQRQNSNQPQYF
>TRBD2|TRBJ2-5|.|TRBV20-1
TGCAGTGCTAGAAGCCTAGCGGGGGGCCAACAAGAGACCCAGTACTTC
CSARSLAGGQQETQYF
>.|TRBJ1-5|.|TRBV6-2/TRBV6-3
TGTGCCAGCAGTCTCGCACTTGCCCAGCCCCAGCATTTT
CASSLALAQPQHF
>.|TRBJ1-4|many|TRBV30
TGTGCCTGGAGTGTGGGGGGCGCAACTAATGAAAAACTGTTTTTT
CAWSVGGATNEKLFF
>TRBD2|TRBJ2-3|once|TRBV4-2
TGTGCCAGCAGCCGAGGACTAGCGGGGCAACTGAGCACAGATACGCAGTATTTT
CASSRGLAGQLSTDTQYF
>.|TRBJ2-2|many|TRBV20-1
TGCAGTGCTAGAGCGGAAGGGGTGCGGGAGCTGTTTTTT
CSARAEGVRELFF
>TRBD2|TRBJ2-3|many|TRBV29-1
TGCAGCGTTGAAGCACCGACTAGCGGGGGGCAGTATACGCAGTATTTT
CSVEAPTSGGQYTQYF
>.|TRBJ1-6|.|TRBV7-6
.
CASSFYICSAELGGGDSPLHF
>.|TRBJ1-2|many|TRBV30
TGTGCCTGGAGCCCTACAGGATACTATGGCTACACCTTC
CAWSPTGYYGYTF
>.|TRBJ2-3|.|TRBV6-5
TGTGCCAGCGGTCCTGGAGTGGGCGCAGATACGCAGTATTTT
CASGPGVGADTQYF
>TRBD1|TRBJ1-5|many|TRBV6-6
TGTGCCAGCAGTCCTCGGACAGGTAGCAATCAGCCCCAGCATTTT
CASSPRTGSNQPQHF
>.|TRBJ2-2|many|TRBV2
TGTGCCAGCAGGGGGAACGCCGGGGAGCTGTTTTTT
CASRGNAGELFF
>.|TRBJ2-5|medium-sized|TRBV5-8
TGTGCCAGCAACCTCAGACAGGTATGGGCCTCAGCGGAGACCCAGTACTTC
CASNLRQVWASAETQYF
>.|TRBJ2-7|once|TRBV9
TGTGCCAGCAGCGTGAGGGAAGGGGGAATCTACGAGCAGTACTTC
CASSVREGGIYEQYF
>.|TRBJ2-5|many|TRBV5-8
TGTGCCAGCAGCCCCTATGTGGCGGCGGGCGAGACCCAGTACTTC
CASSPYVAAGETQYF
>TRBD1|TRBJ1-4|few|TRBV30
TGTGCCTGGAGTGGGCAGGGGGCATTTTATGAAAAACTGTTTTTT
CAWSGQGAFYEKLFF
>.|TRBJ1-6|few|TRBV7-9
TGTGCCAGCAGCTTAGACCGACAGTATTCCCCCCCCCACTTT
CASSLDRQYSPPHF
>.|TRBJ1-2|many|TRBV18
TGTGCCAGCTCACCACAGGACGAAGCCATTTTTAACTATGGCTACACCTTC
CASSPQDEAIFNYGYTF
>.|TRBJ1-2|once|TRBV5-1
TGCGCCAGCAGCACCGGGGGGGGTGCAAGCCCCATCTATGGCTACACCTTC
CASSTGGGASPIYGYTF
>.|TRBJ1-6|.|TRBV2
TGTGCCAGCAGCGCCGGGCAAACCAGTTATAATTCACCCCTCCACTTT
CASSAGQTSYNSPLHF
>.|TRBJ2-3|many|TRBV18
TGTGCCAGCTCAAAGGATTCGGGGCACACAGATACGCAGTATTTT
CASSKDSGHTDTQYF
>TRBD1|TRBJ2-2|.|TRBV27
TGTGCCAGCAGTTCCACCCGAGACAGGGCGAACACCGGGGAGCTGTTTTTT
CASSSTRDRANTGELFF
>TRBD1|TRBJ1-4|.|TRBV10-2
TGCGCCAGCAGTGACACAGGGGTGAAGGAAAAACTGTTTTTT
CASSDTGVKEKLFF
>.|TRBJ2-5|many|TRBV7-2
TGTGCCAGCAGTAGTGGGCTAATTGTAGAGGAGACCCAGTACTTC
CASSSGLIVEETQYF
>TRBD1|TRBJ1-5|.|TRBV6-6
TGTGCCAGCAGTCACCGAACCGGGACAGAGAGCAATCAGCCCCAGCATTTT
CASSHRTGTESNQPQHF
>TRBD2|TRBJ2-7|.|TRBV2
TGTGCCAGCAGTACCGGGACTAGCCGCGAGCAGTACTTC
CASSTGTSREQYF
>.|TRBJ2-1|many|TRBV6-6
TGTGCCAGCAGTTACTCGGCAGGGGAGAAACTTTACAATGAGCAGTTCTTC
CASSYSAGEKLYNEQFF
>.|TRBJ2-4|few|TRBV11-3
TGTGCCAGCAGCTTAGATTATGGGGGCCCGGCCAAAAACATTCAGTACTTC
CASSLDYGGPAKNIQYF
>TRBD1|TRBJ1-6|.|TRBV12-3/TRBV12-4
TGTGCCAGCGGAGACAGGGCGGATTCACCCCTCCACTTT
CASGDRADSPLHF
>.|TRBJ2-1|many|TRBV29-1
TGCAGCGTTGTTTTGGGTAGTTCCGGTGAGCAGTTCTTC
CSVVLGSSGEQFF
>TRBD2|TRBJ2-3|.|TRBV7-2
TGTGCCAGCAGCCGTTCTAGCGGGGGTCCAGATACGCAGTATTTT
CASSRSSGGPDTQYF
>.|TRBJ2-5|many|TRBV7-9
TGTGCCAGCAGTTCGGGGTACTTC
CASSSGYF
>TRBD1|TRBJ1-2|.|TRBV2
TGTGCCAGCAGCTTACAGGACACAGGGGGTTATGGCTACACCTTC
CASSLQDTGGYGYTF
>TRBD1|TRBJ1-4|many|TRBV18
TGTGCCAGCTCAGGGCAGGGGGACGATGAAAAACTGTTTTTT
CASSGQGDDEKLFF
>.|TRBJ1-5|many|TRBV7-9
TGTGCCAGCAGCTTGGATAGAAATCAGCCCCAGCATTTT
CASSLDRNQPQHF
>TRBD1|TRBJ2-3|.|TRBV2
TGTGCCAGCAGTCTGGACAGGGGGCGGAGAGATACGCAGTATTTT
CASSLDRGRRDTQYF